One sample yielded the 8 T cell receptor beta chains listed below, sequenced in a study of blood T cells in healthy people across ages. Alongside a J-beta primer mix, a sample-barcoded 5' primer served in a second PCR lasting 7 to 11 cycles. Using its own MiXCR run on the 5' RACE reads, TCRdb lists one record per CDR3 protein. The sample gives 800,000 to 950,000 distinct CDR3 sequences, approximately 49% of which show up once; about an eighth is in the top ten. Material for sequencing was blood. The receptors here all came from a man aged 30-40 years in good health.

This chain links TRBV15 with TRBJ2-7, with 8 positions matching TRBD1. The CDR3 is made up of 16 amino acids. The V gene end was trimmed by 0 bases and the J gene end by 5 bases; junction bases not matched to a gene: 9. The V gene's germline CDR1 is LNHNV and CDR2 YYDKDF (reference sequence). This CDR3 is CATSREFGQGANEQYF. In DNA, the CDR3 is TGTGCCACCAGCAGAGAATTTGGTCAGGGGGCAAACGAGCAGTACTTC.

The J gene is TRBJ1-1, the V gene TRBV6-6, with D possibly being TRBD1 (6 bases). The V end was cut by 7 bases, the J end by 2 bases, with 11 bases between. CDR1 is MNHNY, CDR2 SVGAGI, per germline (reference sequence). CDR3 length: 13 residues. The CDR3 nucleotides read TGTGCCAGCAAACAGGGCCCTAACACTGAAGCTTTCTTT. Residues: CASKQGPNTEAFF.

The V gene is TRBV6-2 or TRBV6-3, the J gene TRBJ2-3, with 9 bases fitting TRBD2. Trimming took 6 bases from V and 1 from J; bases not matched to a gene: 11. Germline V gene data show CDR1 as MNHEY and CDR2 as SVGEGT. There are 17 residues in the CDR3. CDR3 residues: CASSKIPGLARTDTQYF. The DNA for the CDR3 is TGTGCCAGCAGCAAGATTCCGGGACTAGCTCGCACAGATACGCAGTATTTT.

The genes are TRBV29-1 and TRBJ2-7, with 9 nucleotides matching TRBD1. Germline V gives CDR1 SQVTM, CDR2 ANQGSEA. The junction had 4 bases not matched to a gene; V was cut back by 4 bases and J by 0 bases. This CDR3 contains 14 residues. The CDR3 sequence: CSVVETGGSYEQYF. The CDR3 bases are TGCAGCGTTGTGGAGACAGGGGGCTCCTACGAGCAGTACTTC.

This rearrangement joins TRBV6-5 to TRBJ2-3; a weak D match, TRBD1 (6 bases). The length of the CDR3 is 16 residues. The V end lost 0 bases, the J end lost 2 bases, and 12 bases lay between the germline ends. Per the germline V gene, CDR1 is MNHEY and CDR2 is SVGAGI. This CDR3 is CASSYSGGVITDTQYF. For the CDR3, the DNA is TGTGCCAGCAGTTACTCAGGGGGAGTCATCACAGATACGCAGTATTTT.

The chain joins TRBV6-2 or TRBV6-3 to TRBJ1-2; 8 bases match TRBD1. The CDR3 contains 13 residues. The germline gives CDR1 MNHEY, CDR2 SVGEGT. Unmatched junction bases numbered 6, after V lost 8 bases and J lost 4 bases. The CDR3 sequence: CASSTGVPYGYTF. CDR3 DNA sequence: TGTGCCAGCTCGACAGGGGTGCCCTATGGCTACACCTTC.

The chain has TRBV5-6 and TRBJ1-5; TRBD1 aligns across 8 bases. V was clipped by 2 bases and J by 7 bases; unmatched bases: 8. The CDR3 sequence is 15 residues long. The germline gives CDR1 SGHDT, CDR2 YYEEEE. The CDR3 bases are TGTGCCAGCAGCTTACGAGACAGGGGTGGGCAGCCCCAGCATTTT. As protein: CASSLRDRGGQPQHF.

J is TRBJ1-2 and V is TRBV4-2; 8 positions match TRBD1. There are 16 residues in the CDR3. V lost 1 base and J lost 6; bases outside the gene matches: 10. Germline CDR1 is LGHNA and CDR2 is YNFKEQ. CDR3 bases: TGTGCCAGCAGCCAAGGTGAGGGAGGGACAGGTCATGGCTACACCTTC. It is translated as CASSQGEGGTGHGYTF.